The next 2 T cell receptor beta chains were all read from a single sample in a study of patients and donors after allogeneic stem cell transplantation. In TCRdb, the RT-PCR reads were re-called with MiXCR into one record per CDR3 protein. The table lists 25,000 to 30,000 distinct CDR3 sequences, 8% to 10% of them singletons. The sample comprised blood, either unsorted or a sorted T cell fraction (not recorded which). The receptors shown here come from a human donor who was either an allogeneic HSCT recipient or a stem cell or donor lymphocyte infusion donor (not recorded which). It is not recorded whose cells these are; they may come from a transplant donor.

The rearrangement links TRBV27 to TRBJ1-2; TRBD1 is a possible D gene (5 bases). The germline CDR1 and CDR2 sequences are MNHEY and SMNVEV (reference sequence). CDR3 size: 13 residues. Trimming left V 3 bases short and J 7 bases short, with 12 bases between. CDR3 sequence reads: CASSFSGFGGYTF. As DNA, the CDR3 is TGTGCCAGCAGTTTCTCAGGGTTCGGTGGCTACACCTTC.

This clonotype was found a few times. CDR3 region: CASKLRGTADGQPQHF. The DNA for the CDR3 is TGTGCCAGCAAACTTCGAGGGACAGCGGATGGTCAGCCCCAGCATTTT. The chain combines TRBV27 with TRBJ1-5, with TRBD1 matching 7 bases. CDR3 size: 16 residues. Per the germline V gene, CDR1 is MNHEY and CDR2 is SMNVEV (reference sequence). The ends lost 7 bases at V and 6 bases at J; junction bases unmatched: 15.